The rows below give T cell receptor beta chains drawn from one sample of a study of T cell responses to AZD1222 COVID-19 vaccine. Some clones are missing from TCRdb's copy, which holds only in-frame ones; the method was immunoSEQ multiplex PCR. The data show about 150,000 clones, with approximately 94% seen just once and roughly 9% held by the top ten. The sequencing here drew on peripheral blood, taken on day 0 of AZD1222 vaccination. The receptors stem from an adult in good health. The CDR3 runs from the conserved cysteine through the conserved F or W. Each record gives: D gene, clone size, CDR3 length, V gene, J gene, CDR3 DNA, CDR3 protein. A D gene is named only where the DNA matches it firmly. Only some rows state a clone size, as once, few, many or a class for expanded clones.

NA,NA,15,TRBV7-2,TRBJ1-3,TGTGCCAGCAGCTTAGAGTACGGCTCTGGAAACACCATATATTTT,CASSLEYGSGNTIYF
NA,NA,15,TRBV6-2/TRBV6-3,TRBJ2-1,TGTGCCAGCAGTCCACCCAGGGGGAGGCTCAATGAGCAGTTCTTC,CASSPPRGRLNEQFF
NA,NA,15,TRBV14,TRBJ2-2,TGTGCCAGCAGCCAAGATTGGTGGAACACCGGGGAGCTGTTTTTT,CASSQDWWNTGELFF
TRBD1,NA,19,TRBV7-2,TRBJ1-2,TGTGCCAGCAGCTTAGGGGTTGGACAGGGTGAATCCGGCGGCTATGGCTACACCTTC,CASSLGVGQGESGGYGYTF
NA,NA,12,TRBV7-9,TRBJ1-4,TGTGCCAGCAGCAGACAGGAGACAAAACTGTTTTTT,CASSRQETKLFF
NA,once,12,TRBV25-1,TRBJ2-2,TGTGCCAGCAGTGAATTGCCCGGGGAGCTGTTTTTT,CASSELPGELFF
NA,NA,15,TRBV18,TRBJ2-7,TGTGCCAGCTCACCAGCGGGGCGGAGTCTCTACGAGCAGTACTTC,CASSPAGRSLYEQYF
TRBD1,NA,14,TRBV7-9,TRBJ1-3,TGTGCCAGCAGCTTAACGGAGGACAGGGACACCATATATTTT,CASSLTEDRDTIYF
NA,NA,15,TRBV6-1,TRBJ2-3,TGTGCCAGCAGTGAAGCTATCCAGGGGACAGATACGCAGTATTTT,CASSEAIQGTDTQYF
TRBD1,once,18,TRBV2,TRBJ1-6,TGTGCCAGCAGTACCTCGGGACAGGCGAGCTCCTATAATTCACCCCTCCACTTT,CASSTSGQASSYNSPLHF
TRBD1,NA,13,TRBV7-2,TRBJ1-5,TGTGCCAGCAGCTTACCAGGGGGTCAGCCCCAGCATTTT,CASSLPGGQPQHF
NA,NA,17,TRBV19,TRBJ1-1,TGTGCCAGTAGTATCGGTGACAGCCCTGGGAGGAGCACTGAAGCTTTCTTT,CASSIGDSPGRSTEAFF
NA,NA,13,TRBV28,TRBJ1-5,TGTGCCAGCAGTTTGTTCGGGTCCCAGCCCCAGCATTTT,CASSLFGSQPQHF
NA,NA,10,TRBV20-1,TRBJ2-1,TGCAGTGCCACCTATGGCGGGCAGTTCTTC,CSATYGGQFF
NA,NA,15,TRBV30,TRBJ1-6,TGTGCCTGGAGAGCCATTACAGGGTTTAATTCACCCCTCCACTTT,CAWRAITGFNSPLHF
NA,NA,10,TRBV30,TRBJ1-1,TGTGCTTGTATGTGGGACAAGGCTTTCTTT,CACMWDKAFF
TRBD2,NA,19,TRBV3-1/TRBV3-2,TRBJ2-1,TGTGCCAGCAGCCCCCCAAACCCTGGGACTAGCGGGGGCCCCAATGAGCAGTTCTTC,CASSPPNPGTSGGPNEQFF
NA,NA,12,TRBV15,TRBJ1-5,TGTGCCACCAGCAGGGGGAATCAGCCCCAGCATTTT,CATSRGNQPQHF